A selection of T cell receptor beta chains follows, all from one sample in a study of blood T cell repertoires in COVID-19. This table comes from immunoSEQ multiplex PCR, and its TCRdb copy is limited to in-frame clones, with some not included. The repertoire includes 110,000 to 150,000 clones, more than 60% of them detected once, and about 1.9% sits in the top ten. What was sequenced was peripheral blood. The receptors originated from a woman aged 60-75 years with acute or convalescent COVID-19. The CDR3 runs from the conserved cysteine through the conserved F or W. A D gene is named only where the DNA matches it firmly. The listing skips clone size in some rows; elsewhere it reads once, few, many or a size class.

v_gene: TRBV6-4; abundance: -; j_gene: TRBJ2-1; d_gene: -; CDR3aa: CASSEYGGSGYEQFF; CDR3nt: TGTGCCAGCAGTGAATATGGAGGGAGTGGCTATGAGCAGTTCTTC
v_gene: TRBV19; abundance: -; j_gene: TRBJ2-2; d_gene: TRBD1; CDR3aa: CASSLRQGAFTGELFF; CDR3nt: TGTGCCAGTAGTCTCCGACAGGGGGCCTTTACCGGGGAGCTGTTTTTT
v_gene: TRBV9; abundance: once; j_gene: TRBJ2-7; d_gene: TRBD2; CDR3aa: CASSAGTSGGYEQYF; CDR3nt: TGTGCCAGCAGCGCAGGGACTAGCGGAGGATACGAGCAGTACTTC
v_gene: TRBV3-1/TRBV3-2; abundance: -; j_gene: TRBJ1-6; d_gene: -; CDR3aa: CASSQLSGDYNSPLHF; CDR3nt: TGTGCCAGCAGCCAGCTGTCAGGTGACTATAATTCACCCCTCCACTTT
v_gene: TRBV7-9; abundance: -; j_gene: TRBJ2-1; d_gene: TRBD1; CDR3aa: CASSPQQGAVYNEQFF; CDR3nt: TGTGCCAGCAGTCCGCAGCAGGGGGCCGTCTACAATGAGCAGTTCTTC
v_gene: TRBV5-1; abundance: -; j_gene: TRBJ2-7; d_gene: TRBD2; CDR3aa: CASSFPGTSGSYEQYF; CDR3nt: TGCGCCAGCAGCTTTCCCGGGACTAGCGGGAGCTACGAGCAGTACTTC
v_gene: TRBV28; abundance: few; j_gene: TRBJ1-6; d_gene: TRBD1; CDR3aa: CASSPSDRGGNSPLHF; CDR3nt: TGTGCCAGCAGCCCATCGGACAGGGGTGGTAATTCACCCCTCCACTTT
v_gene: TRBV28; abundance: -; j_gene: TRBJ1-2; d_gene: -; CDR3aa: CASSFDSYGYTF; CDR3nt: TGTGCCAGCAGTTTCGACAGCTATGGCTACACCTTC
v_gene: TRBV29-1; abundance: -; j_gene: TRBJ1-2; d_gene: -; CDR3aa: CSVETEEVYGYTF; CDR3nt: TGCAGCGTTGAGACAGAAGAGGTCTATGGCTACACCTTC
v_gene: TRBV9; abundance: once; j_gene: TRBJ1-2; d_gene: TRBD1; CDR3aa: CASSVRQGALYGYTF; CDR3nt: TGTGCCAGCAGCGTTCGACAGGGGGCCCTCTATGGCTACACCTTC
v_gene: TRBV4-1; abundance: -; j_gene: TRBJ1-3; d_gene: -; CDR3aa: CASSQFWPRGTIYF; CDR3nt: TGCGCCAGCAGCCAATTTTGGCCTAGGGGCACCATATATTTT
v_gene: TRBV2; abundance: -; j_gene: TRBJ1-5; d_gene: -; CDR3aa: CASSPGRIGRHNQPQHF; CDR3nt: TGTGCCAGCAGCCCAGGAAGGATAGGGAGGCACAATCAGCCCCAGCATTTT
v_gene: TRBV28; abundance: -; j_gene: TRBJ2-5; d_gene: TRBD2; CDR3aa: CASSYRSGRTQYF; CDR3nt: TGTGCCAGCAGTTATCGTAGCGGGAGGACCCAGTACTTC
v_gene: TRBV5-1; abundance: once; j_gene: TRBJ1-1; d_gene: TRBD1; CDR3aa: CASSSAGGYTEAFF; CDR3nt: TGCGCCAGCAGCTCAGCAGGGGGCTACACTGAAGCTTTCTTT
v_gene: TRBV4-1; abundance: -; j_gene: TRBJ2-5; d_gene: -; CDR3aa: CASSQRTSSGVGGETQYF; CDR3nt: TGCGCCAGCAGCCAACGGACTAGTTCGGGGGTAGGGGGGGAGACCCAGTACTTC
v_gene: TRBV20-1; abundance: -; j_gene: TRBJ2-3; d_gene: -; CDR3aa: CSARYRDTQYF; CDR3nt: TGCAGTGCTAGATATAGAGATACGCAGTATTTT
v_gene: TRBV13; abundance: -; j_gene: TRBJ2-1; d_gene: TRBD2; CDR3aa: CASSFEAGGGYNEQFF; CDR3nt: TGTGCCAGCAGCTTCGAAGCGGGGGGTGGGTACAATGAGCAGTTCTTC
v_gene: TRBV7-7; abundance: -; j_gene: TRBJ2-5; d_gene: TRBD1; CDR3aa: CASSSTGTAKETQYF; CDR3nt: TGTGCCAGCAGCTCCACCGGGACAGCTAAAGAGACCCAGTACTTC
v_gene: TRBV2; abundance: -; j_gene: TRBJ2-2; d_gene: -; CDR3aa: CASSGTGELFF; CDR3nt: TGTGCCAGCAGCGGGACCGGGGAGCTGTTTTTT
v_gene: TRBV4-1; abundance: -; j_gene: TRBJ1-3; d_gene: -; CDR3aa: CASSQERGSSSGNTIYF; CDR3nt: TGCGCCAGCAGCCAAGAACGAGGATCCTCCTCTGGAAACACCATATATTTT
v_gene: TRBV15; abundance: -; j_gene: TRBJ1-2; d_gene: -; CDR3aa: CATSRHIYGYTF; CDR3nt: TGTGCCACCAGCAGACACATCTATGGCTACACCTTC
v_gene: TRBV6-1; abundance: -; j_gene: TRBJ1-2; d_gene: -; CDR3aa: CASSVFGMGDNYGYTF; CDR3nt: TGTGCCAGCAGTGTTTTCGGGATGGGCGATAACTATGGCTACACCTTC
v_gene: TRBV25-1; abundance: -; j_gene: TRBJ1-5; d_gene: -; CDR3aa: CASSEYGGNQPQHF; CDR3nt: TGTGCCAGCAGTGAATACGGGGGGAATCAGCCCCAGCATTTT
v_gene: TRBV10-1; abundance: -; j_gene: TRBJ2-1; d_gene: TRBD2; CDR3aa: CASSESSGSFSGNEQFF; CDR3nt: TGCGCCAGCAGTGAGTCGAGCGGGAGCTTCAGTGGCAATGAGCAGTTCTTC
v_gene: TRBV9; abundance: -; j_gene: TRBJ1-1; d_gene: -; CDR3aa: CASSGDTNTEAFF; CDR3nt: TGTGCCAGCAGCGGGGACACCAACACTGAAGCTTTCTTT
v_gene: TRBV18; abundance: -; j_gene: TRBJ1-1; d_gene: -; CDR3aa: CASSPGLNTEAFF; CDR3nt: TGTGCCAGCTCACCCGGGTTGAACACTGAAGCTTTCTTT
v_gene: TRBV15; abundance: -; j_gene: TRBJ2-1; d_gene: TRBD2; CDR3aa: CATSRLSFGLAGNEQFF; CDR3nt: TGTGCCACCAGCAGATTAAGTTTTGGACTAGCCGGCAATGAGCAGTTCTTC
v_gene: TRBV5-6; abundance: -; j_gene: TRBJ2-5; d_gene: -; CDR3aa: CASSSGDGVETQYF; CDR3nt: TGTGCCAGCAGCTCGGGAGATGGGGTGGAGACCCAGTACTTC
v_gene: TRBV27; abundance: -; j_gene: TRBJ2-2; d_gene: -; CDR3aa: CASSLSGAGELFF; CDR3nt: TGTGCCAGCAGTTTATCAGGGGCCGGGGAGCTGTTTTTT
v_gene: TRBV18; abundance: -; j_gene: TRBJ2-5; d_gene: -; CDR3aa: CASSPASVPETQYF; CDR3nt: TGTGCCAGCTCACCCGCTAGCGTTCCGGAGACCCAGTACTTC
v_gene: TRBV14; abundance: -; j_gene: TRBJ2-7; d_gene: TRBD2; CDR3aa: CASGYTGTRGAYEQYF; CDR3nt: TGTGCCAGCGGATACACCGGGACTAGAGGTGCCTACGAGCAGTACTTC
v_gene: TRBV3-1/TRBV3-2; abundance: -; j_gene: TRBJ2-2; d_gene: -; CDR3aa: CASSQIRGPTGELFF; CDR3nt: TGTGCCAGCAGCCAAATTAGAGGTCCCACCGGGGAGCTGTTTTTT
v_gene: TRBV5-1; abundance: -; j_gene: TRBJ2-7; d_gene: TRBD1; CDR3aa: CASSKDVQGAYYEQYF; CDR3nt: TGCGCCAGCAGCAAGGACGTCCAGGGGGCGTACTACGAGCAGTACTTC
v_gene: TRBV2; abundance: -; j_gene: TRBJ2-1; d_gene: -; CDR3aa: CASSPGGQLWNEQFF; CDR3nt: TGTGCCAGCAGTCCAGGAGGGCAGTTGTGGAATGAGCAGTTCTTC
v_gene: TRBV3-1/TRBV3-2; abundance: once; j_gene: TRBJ1-6; d_gene: TRBD1; CDR3aa: CASSQETGGNSPLHF; CDR3nt: TGTGCCAGCAGCCAAGAGACAGGGGGAAATTCACCCCTCCACTTT
v_gene: TRBV19; abundance: -; j_gene: TRBJ2-1; d_gene: TRBD2; CDR3aa: CASSISLAGLYNEQFF; CDR3nt: TGTGCCAGTAGTATTTCGTTAGCGGGCCTCTACAATGAGCAGTTCTTC
v_gene: TRBV5-1; abundance: -; j_gene: TRBJ2-2; d_gene: TRBD2; CDR3aa: CASSFTSGRRTGELFF; CDR3nt: TGCGCCAGCAGCTTTACTAGCGGGAGGCGCACCGGGGAGCTGTTTTTT
v_gene: TRBV9; abundance: -; j_gene: TRBJ2-3; d_gene: -; CDR3aa: CASSVVITDTQYF; CDR3nt: TGTGCCAGCAGCGTAGTTATTACAGATACGCAGTATTTT
v_gene: TRBV5-1; abundance: -; j_gene: TRBJ2-7; d_gene: -; CDR3aa: CASSLIPVPYEQYF; CDR3nt: TGCGCCAGCAGCTTAATTCCGGTACCCTACGAGCAGTACTTC
v_gene: TRBV14; abundance: -; j_gene: TRBJ2-2; d_gene: -; CDR3aa: CASSHPGQHTGELFF; CDR3nt: TGTGCCAGCAGCCACCCGGGACAACACACCGGGGAGCTGTTTTTT
v_gene: TRBV5-1; abundance: -; j_gene: TRBJ1-1; d_gene: -; CDR3aa: CASSSQGSTEAFF; CDR3nt: TGCGCCAGCAGCTCTCAGGGGAGCACTGAAGCTTTCTTT